Below, 20 T cell receptor beta chains from the same sample are listed, as sequenced in a study of blood T cell repertoires in COVID-19. The repertoire was sequenced with immunoSEQ multiplex PCR; TCRdb's copy has only in-frame clones and lacks some. The data show some 150,000 clones, with 84% seen just once and about 6.8% held by the top ten. Sequenced sample: peripheral blood. These receptors were collected from a woman aged 50 to 60 in a cohort sampled during active or convalescent COVID-19.

The V gene is TRBV4-1, the J gene TRBJ2-7; 12 nucleotides align to TRBD1. CDR1 MGHRA and CDR2 YSYEKL come from the germline V gene. V lost 1 base and J lost 4; bases outside the gene matches: 5. The CDR3 is 16 amino acids. The CDR3 DNA reads TGCGCCAGCAGCCAAGGGAGGGACAGGGGGCTTTACGAGCAGTACTTC. This encodes CASSQGRDRGLYEQYF.

The rearrangement links TRBV11-2 to TRBJ1-4; TRBD1 matches 8 bases. The CDR3 has 14 amino acids. V gave up 8 bases and J gave up 0 bases; unmatched junction bases: 2. Germline values: CDR1 SGHAT, CDR2 FQNNGV. CDR3 sequence: CASQTGATNEKLFF. As DNA, the CDR3 is TGTGCCAGCCAGACAGGGGCAACTAATGAAAAACTGTTTTTT.

In this sample, this clone turned up once. V usage is TRBV6-6 and J usage is TRBJ1-6; D is undetermined. The V gene's germline CDR1 is MNHNY and CDR2 SVGAGI (reference sequence). The CDR3 consists of 15 residues. V lost 0 bases, J lost 9 bases, and 12 bases lay in between. CDR3 sequence reads: CASSYSTGMGSPLHF. The CDR3 bases are TGTGCCAGCAGTTACTCGACGGGGATGGGTTCACCCCTCCACTTT.

The chain couples TRBV9 to TRBJ2-1, with TRBD1 matching over 9 bases. The V gene end was trimmed by 4 bases and the J gene end by 5 bases; junction bases not matched to a gene: 10. CDR1 and CDR2 (germline): SGDLS, YYNGEE. The CDR3 has 16 amino acids. CDR3 region: CASSTGTTGGNNEQFF. In DNA form, the CDR3 reads TGTGCCAGCAGCACCGGGACGACAGGGGGAAACAATGAGCAGTTCTTC.

The chain has TRBV10-1 and TRBJ2-1; TRBD2 is a possible D gene (5 bases). Germline-derived CDR1 and CDR2 are WNHNN and SYGVQD (reference sequence). The V gene lost 4 bases and the J gene lost 2 bases, with 9 bases spanning the gap. CDR3 length: 14 residues. The DNA for the CDR3 is TGCGCCAGCAGTGCGGGGATCCCCTACAATGAGCAGTTCTTC. It translates to CASSAGIPYNEQFF.

This clone was detected a few times. This chain connects TRBV10-3 to TRBJ1-5; TRBD1 might be the D (6 bases). CDR1 and CDR2 (germline): ENHRY, SYGVKD. This CDR3 has 15 amino acids. V was trimmed by 3 bases and J by 0 bases, leaving 9 bases between them. The DNA for the CDR3 is TGTGCCATCAGTGACAGGGGCCATAGCAATCAGCCCCAGCATTTT. Translated: CAISDRGHSNQPQHF.

This chain uses TRBV24-1 with TRBJ2-3, with 7 positions matching TRBD1. This CDR3 has 13 amino acids. V lost 5 bases to trimming and J lost 8 bases; unmatched junction nucleotides: 6. Germline CDR1 KGHDR, CDR2 SFDVKD. The CDR3 sequence is CATSGDSLPTQYF. The CDR3 nucleotides read TGTGCCACCAGTGGGGACAGTTTGCCTACGCAGTATTTT.

This sequence joins TRBV3-1 (or the pseudogene TRBV3-2) and TRBJ2-7, with a weak D call TRBD1 (6 bases). The CDR3 length is 15 residues. Germline V gives CDR1 LGHDT, CDR2 YNNKEL (reference sequence). With 2 bases removed from V and 0 bases from J, the gap between germline ends came to 11 bases. In DNA form, the CDR3 reads TGTGCCAGCAGCCAACTACAGGGTGGCTCCTACGAGCAGTACTTC. Its protein product is CASSQLQGGSYEQYF.

This clone was seen more than once but under ten times. The chain uses TRBV7-2 and TRBJ1-3, with a possible D match to TRBD1 (6 bases). With 10 bases removed from V and 0 bases from J, the gap between germline ends came to 25 bases. CDR3 size: 18 residues. In germline, CDR1 is SGHTA, CDR2 FQGNSA. CDR3 sequence (DNA): TGTGCCACCCGAATCCCGCCGGGGGGCTATAGCTCTGGAAACACCATATATTTT. Protein product: CATRIPPGGYSSGNTIYF.

V and J are TRBV5-1 and TRBJ2-3; maybe TRBD1 (6 bases). Germline assignment: CDR1 SGHRS and CDR2 YFSETQ. Trimming shortened V by 1 base and J by 6 bases, and 18 bases separated the two germline ends. The CDR3 length is 16 residues. The CDR3 DNA follows: TGCGCCAGCAGCTTGTTGCCCACCCAGACAGGCGATACGCAGTATTTT. Protein: CASSLLPTQTGDTQYF.

The chain joins TRBV19 to TRBJ2-1; possible D gene TRBD1, 6 bases. V lost 4 bases and J lost 6, with 13 bases in between. CDR3 length: 14 residues. Germline V lookup: CDR1 LNHDA, CDR2 SQIVND (reference sequence). In DNA form, the CDR3 reads TGTGCCAGTAGTAGCACAGGGATCCGCAATGAGCAGTTCTTC. Translating gives CASSSTGIRNEQFF.

The V call is TRBV11-2, the J call TRBJ2-3, with 15 bases lining up with TRBD2. J gave up 3 bases and V 5 bases, and 9 bases lay outside the gene matches. The germline gives CDR1 SGHAT, CDR2 FQNNGV. The CDR3 has 18 amino acids. CDR3 nucleotide sequence: TGTGCCAGCAGCCTGCGGACTAGCGGGGGGGCTCGGACAGATACGCAGTATTTT. Amino acid sequence: CASSLRTSGGARTDTQYF. Complete variable domain (other parts from reference TRBV11-2 and TRBJ2-3): EAGVAQSPRYKIIEKRQSVAFWCNPISGHATLYWYQQILGQGPKLLIQFQNNGVVDDSQLPKDRFSAERLKGVDSTLKIQPAKLEDSAVYLCASSLRTSGGARTDTQYFGPGTRLTVL.

The rearrangement links TRBV30 to TRBJ1-2; D may be TRBD1 (5 bases). The V and J ends lost 1 base and 4 bases respectively, with 10 bases between them. The CDR3 has 13 amino acids. Germline V gene lookup returns CDR1 GTSNPN and CDR2 SVGIG (reference sequence). The chain's CDR3 is CAWSADSFYGYTF. CDR3 DNA: TGTGCCTGGAGTGCCGACAGCTTCTATGGCTACACCTTC.

The J gene is TRBJ1-5, the V gene TRBV6-5; D call uncertain. This CDR3 comprises 13 residues. Trimming cost V 6 bases and J 0 bases, with 6 bases left between them. The germline gives CDR1 MNHEY, CDR2 SVGAGI. CDR3: CASRQISNQPQHF. The CDR3 DNA reads as TGTGCCAGCAGACAGATTAGCAATCAGCCCCAGCATTTT.

The chain employs TRBV7-6 and TRBJ1-4; possible D gene TRBD1, 5 bases. Germline lookup yields CDR1 SGHVS and CDR2 FNYEAQ. The CDR3 is 16 amino acids. Trimming left V 5 bases short and J 3 bases short, with 16 bases between. CDR3 amino acids: CASSRDQGMSNEKLFF. Here the CDR3 DNA reads TGTGCCAGCAGCCGCGATCAGGGCATGTCTAATGAAAAACTGTTTTTT.

The V and J genes are TRBV4-1 and TRBJ1-2; D might be TRBD1 (5 bases). The CDR3 loop spans 12 amino acids. Trimming stripped 3 bases from V and 4 bases from J, with 6 bases between. Germline V lookup: CDR1 MGHRA, CDR2 YSYEKL. The CDR3 loop reads CASSHTGYGYTF. The DNA for the CDR3 is TGCGCCAGCAGCCACACAGGCTATGGCTACACCTTC.

This chain links TRBV7-2 with TRBJ1-5; D not certain. V dropped 5 bases and J dropped 5 bases, with 10 bases sitting between them. This CDR3 spans 13 amino acids. CDR1 is SGHTA, CDR2 FQGNSA, per germline. The CDR3 region is CASSLTNDQPQHF. The CDR3, as DNA: TGTGCCAGCAGCCTTACTAACGATCAGCCCCAGCATTTT.

J is TRBJ1-2 and V is TRBV30, with 7 bases fitting TRBD1. The trim removed 7 bases at V and 1 base at J, leaving 9 bases unmatched. Germline V lookup: CDR1 GTSNPN, CDR2 SVGIG (reference sequence). This CDR3 comprises 14 residues. The CDR3 region is CASPWAGGNYGYTF. The CDR3 nucleotides read TGTGCCTCCCCGTGGGCAGGGGGTAACTATGGCTACACCTTC.

V is TRBV6-5 and J is TRBJ2-3, with 7 bases identical to TRBD2. V was pared by 5 bases and J by 3 bases, with 8 bases of the junction left unmatched. The V gene's germline CDR1 is MNHEY and CDR2 SVGAGI. The CDR3 contains 15 residues. CDR3: CASSTTSFLTDTQYF. CDR3 DNA sequence: TGTGCCAGCAGTACGACTAGCTTCCTGACAGATACGCAGTATTTT.

The chain has TRBV19 and TRBJ2-1, with 11 positions matching TRBD1. Germline trimming cut 1 base from V and 2 bases from J; bases unmatched to any gene: 1. Germline V CDR1 and CDR2: LNHDA, SQIVND (reference sequence). The CDR3 covers 16 residues. CDR3 DNA: TGTGCCAGTAGTATAGGGGGACAGGGGGCCTACAATGAGCAGTTCTTC. This gives the protein CASSIGGQGAYNEQFF.